Below, 2 T cell receptor beta chains from the same sample are listed, as sequenced in a study of CD8 T cells in Susac syndrome. Reverse transcription of 0.5 to 1 ug RNA was performed with random hexamers. TCRdb re-called the immunoSEQ multiplex PCR reads through MiXCR, storing one row per CDR3 protein. The table includes roughly 400,000 distinct CDR3 sequences, 85% detected once. The sample taken for sequencing was CD8+ T cells from PBMCs. Receptors originate from a human donor with multiple sclerosis.

CDR3 sequence: CASSSRQGKNTEAFF. In DNA form, the CDR3 reads TGCGCCAGCAGCTCCCGACAGGGCAAAAACACTGAAGCTTTCTTT. The chain links TRBV5-1 to TRBJ1-1; 7 bases are a match to TRBD1. Trimming at V came to 3 bases and at J to 2 bases, leaving 7 bases not matched to a gene. This CDR3 is 15 amino acids long. Germline lookup yields CDR1 SGHRS and CDR2 YFSETQ.

This clonotype is a singleton in its sample. V and J are TRBV4-1 and TRBJ1-1; maybe TRBD1 (5 bases). The germline CDR1 and CDR2 sequences are MGHRA and YSYEKL. CDR3 length: 17 amino acids. Trimming removed 0 bases at V and 2 bases at J, with 16 bases between. The CDR3 sequence is CASSQDLAGGLNTEAFF. The CDR3 DNA follows: TGCGCCAGCAGCCAAGACCTAGCGGGGGGTTTAAACACTGAAGCTTTCTTT.